The 26 T cell receptor beta chains reported below all come from one sample, sequenced in a study of OX40 agonist ivuxolimab in advanced cancers. This table comes from immunoSEQ multiplex PCR, and its TCRdb copy is limited to in-frame clones, with some not included. The sample yields 55,000 to 70,000 clones, around four fifths seen once. Material: CD4+ or CD8+ T cells sorted from blood, obtained in a trial of the OX40 agonist ivuxolimab. The receptors originated from an adult with an advanced solid tumor such as melanoma, head and neck, liver or kidney cancer.

This chain links TRBV7-9 with TRBJ1-1; D is unclear. The germline V gene encodes CDR1 SEHNR and CDR2 FQNEAQ (reference sequence). Deletions cut 1 base from V and 2 bases from J, with 8 bases between. CDR3 length: 14 amino acids. CDR3 DNA: TGTGCCAGCAGCTTAGATGACTTAAACACTGAAGCTTTCTTT. Protein product: CASSLDDLNTEAFF.

This clone has just one count. Here the CDR3 reads CSVLDRGGGELFF. In DNA form, the CDR3 reads TGCAGCGTCCTGGACAGGGGCGGCGGGGAGCTGTTTTTT. J is TRBJ2-2 and V is TRBV29-1, with TRBD1 identical over 9 bases. The CDR3 is 13 amino acids. CDR1 and CDR2 (germline): SQVTM, ANQGSEA. Losses at the gene ends were 6 bases for V and 7 bases for J; bases not matched to a gene: 6.

The chain recombines TRBV6-1 with TRBJ1-3; TRBD1 is a possible D gene (5 bases). The CDR3 totals 14 residues. The V gene's germline CDR1 is MNHNS and CDR2 SASEGT. The V and J ends lost 5 bases and 6 bases respectively, with 14 bases between them. CDR3: CASSRVGDQNTIYF. In DNA, the CDR3 is TGTGCCAGCAGTCGTGTGGGGGATCAAAACACCATATATTTT.

The chain carries TRBV28 and TRBJ2-7; possibly TRBD2 for D (6 bases). The CDR3 is 13 amino acids. Looked up from germline, CDR1 is MDHEN and CDR2 is SYDVKM. V gave up 10 bases and J gave up 2 bases, with 15 bases separating them. Here the CDR3 reads CATLGGVTYEQYF. As DNA, the CDR3 is TGTGCCACCCTAGGAGGGGTAACCTACGAGCAGTACTTC.

The CDR3 here is CASSLKPGGGGEQYF. CDR3 sequence (DNA): TGTGCCAGCAGCTTGAAGCCCGGCGGAGGGGGGGAGCAGTACTTC. V and J are TRBV5-6 and TRBJ2-7; D may correspond to TRBD1 or TRBD2 (6 bases each). CDR3 length: 15 amino acids. Germline-derived CDR1 and CDR2 are SGHDT and YYEEEE. Trimming removed 1 base at V and 7 bases at J, with 18 bases between.

This clone has just one count. The V gene is TRBV18, the J gene TRBJ1-1, with D possibly being TRBD1 (6 bases). This CDR3 is built from 18 residues. Germline CDR1 KGHSH, CDR2 LQKENI. V was pared by 1 base and J by 3 bases, with 21 bases between. The CDR3 region is CASSPRGVEEGGYTEAFF. The CDR3 DNA reads TGTGCCAGCTCACCACGAGGCGTTGAGGAGGGGGGGTACACTGAAGCTTTCTTT.

In its sample, this clone was seen a few times. The rearrangement uses TRBV12-5 and TRBJ2-7; 9 bases are shared with TRBD2. The CDR3 consists of 18 residues. Germline assignment: CDR1 LGHNT and CDR2 FRNRAP. V gave up 2 bases and J gave up 2 bases; unmatched junction bases: 13. The CDR3 sequence is CASGLPRLAGGLAYEQYF. CDR3 DNA sequence: TGTGCTAGTGGTTTGCCCCGGCTGGCGGGAGGGTTAGCCTACGAGCAGTACTTC.

V usage is TRBV5-5 and J usage is TRBJ2-7; D could derive from TRBD1 or TRBD2 (7 bases each). This CDR3 spans 14 amino acids. Per the germline V gene, CDR1 is SGHKS and CDR2 is YYEKEE (reference sequence). The V and J ends lost 4 bases and 4 bases respectively, with 15 bases between them. The DNA for the CDR3 is TGTGCCAGCAGCCTGGGGAGGGGGCAATACGAGCAGTACTTC. Encoded protein: CASSLGRGQYEQYF.

The gene calls are TRBV19 and TRBJ2-5; perhaps TRBD1 as D (5 bases). The DNA end is a closer match to TRBJ2-7, so the J assignment may be wrong. This CDR3 spans 12 amino acids. The germline gives CDR1 LNHDA, CDR2 SQIVND (reference sequence). The CDR3 loop reads CASSRRVGEQYF. In nucleotides, the CDR3 is TGTGCCAGTAGTCGCAGGGTCGGCGAGCAGTACTTC.

The V call is TRBV12-2, the J call TRBJ2-1. TRBV12-2 is a pseudogene locus. The CDR3 loop spans 16 amino acids. In DNA, the CDR3 is TGTGCAAGTCGCTTAGAATCCGGGGGCGATTACAATGAGCAGTTCTTC. Residues: CASRLESGGDYNEQFF.

The gene calls are TRBV7-9 and TRBJ2-1; no clear D gene. The length of the CDR3 is 12 residues. The ends were cut back, 5 bases at V and 9 bases at J, with 11 bases in the middle. Germline CDR1 is SEHNR and CDR2 is FQNEAQ (reference sequence). The CDR3 DNA reads TGTGCCAGCAGCACCACTACCGGTGAGCAGTTCTTC. Translating it yields CASSTTTGEQFF.

This clone turned up a few times. The V and J genes are TRBV30 and TRBJ1-1; D call uncertain. This CDR3 is 12 amino acids long. In germline, CDR1 is GTSNPN, CDR2 SVGIG (reference sequence). V was shortened by 4 bases and J by 0 bases, with 6 bases between the two germline ends. Here the CDR3 DNA reads TGTGCCTGGATCGGGGTGAACACTGAAGCTTTCTTT. Translated: CAWIGVNTEAFF.

The chain employs TRBV11-3 and TRBJ2-7; D remains ambiguous. From germline, CDR1 is SGHNT and CDR2 YENEEA. V lost 5 bases and J lost 4, with 6 bases in between. The CDR3 sequence is 11 residues long. The CDR3 DNA follows: TGTGCCAGCAGCAGGGATTACGAGCAGTACTTC. This sequence encodes CASSRDYEQYF.

The chain links TRBV4-1 to TRBJ2-7, with TRBD1 identical over 9 bases. The CDR3 extends over 14 amino acids. Germline V gives CDR1 MGHRA, CDR2 YSYEKL. Losses at the gene ends were 7 bases for V and 0 bases for J; bases not matched to a gene: 4. CDR3 sequence: CASTEGQGSYEQYF. DNA of the CDR3: TGCGCCAGCACCGAGGGACAGGGCTCCTACGAGCAGTACTTC.

CDR3 in DNA: TGCGCCAGCAGCCAAGTTCAGGACCCTTCAACACCCCTCCACTTT. It encodes CASSQVQDPSTPLHF. This chain connects TRBV4-1 to TRBJ1-6, with D unclear. With 1 base removed from V and 11 bases from J, the gap between germline ends came to 15 bases. Germline CDR1 is MGHRA and CDR2 is YSYEKL. The CDR3 extends over 15 amino acids.

V and J are TRBV5-4 and TRBJ2-5; TRBD1 aligns across 8 bases. The CDR3 sequence is 16 residues long. CDR1 SGHNT and CDR2 YYREEE come from the germline V gene (reference sequence). V trimming: 1 base; J trimming: 5 bases; junction bases outside the gene matches: 10. Here the CDR3 reads CASSLPGTGPRETQYF. In DNA form, the CDR3 reads TGTGCCAGCAGCTTGCCCGGGACAGGCCCCAGGGAGACCCAGTACTTC.

The rearrangement uses TRBV7-2 and TRBJ2-7; D perhaps matches TRBD2 (6 bases). V lost 5 bases and J lost 6, with 26 bases in between. CDR3 size: 17 residues. Germline-derived CDR1 and CDR2 are SGHTA and FQGNSA. The CDR3 loop reads CASSRLTTSFGGGEQYF. The CDR3 DNA is TGTGCCAGCAGCCGCCTAACGACTAGTTTCGGGGGAGGCGAGCAGTACTTC.

This chain links TRBV11-3 with TRBJ2-2; the D is unclear. V lost 2 bases, J lost 5 bases, and 9 bases lay in between. Germline loops: CDR1 SGHNT, CDR2 YENEEA. The CDR3 totals 14 residues. In nucleotides, the CDR3 is TGTGCCAGCAGCTTAATGACTCATACCGGGGAGCTGTTTTTT. Translated: CASSLMTHTGELFF.

This clone was seen a few times. The V call is TRBV30, the J call TRBJ2-6; D uncertain. CDR1 GTSNPN and CDR2 SVGIG come from the germline V gene (reference sequence). The CDR3 loop spans 13 amino acids. The V and J ends lost 6 bases and 1 base respectively, with 7 bases between them. The CDR3 loop reads CACSPSGANVLTF. The CDR3 DNA reads as TGTGCCTGTTCCCCGTCTGGGGCCAACGTCCTGACTTTC.

This clone appeared once. The chain employs TRBV4-3 and TRBJ2-1; 8 bases are a match to TRBD2. Germline CDR1 reads LGHNA; CDR2 reads YSLEER. V trimming: 0 bases; J trimming: 7 bases; junction bases outside the gene matches: 8. The length of the CDR3 is 16 residues. The CDR3 bases are TGCGCCAGCAGCCAAGATCACGCGGGAGGTGGAAATGAGCAGTTCTTC. This translates into CASSQDHAGGGNEQFF.

V and J are TRBV4-2 and TRBJ2-1; D tentatively reads TRBD1 or TRBD2 (5 bases each). The CDR3 length is 17 residues. Trimming cost V 1 base and J 9 bases, with 22 bases left between them. Germline values: CDR1 LGHNA, CDR2 YNFKEQ. CDR3 nucleotide sequence: TGTGCCAGCAGCCAAGCCTCTAGCCCAGGGTCTGGAGGTGAGCAGTTCTTC. Residues: CASSQASSPGSGGEQFF.

The chain combines TRBV5-4 with TRBJ2-2; D is possibly TRBD1 or TRBD2 (6 bases each). The length of the CDR3 is 16 residues. Germline CDR1 SGHNT, CDR2 YYREEE (reference sequence). V shed 4 bases and J shed 3 bases, with 16 bases lying between them. In DNA form, the CDR3 reads TGTGCCAGCAGCCTGGGCTGGGGGGCTGACACCGGGGAGCTGTTTTTT. It specifies CASSLGWGADTGELFF.

The chain employs TRBV7-9 and TRBJ2-7; 9 bases align to TRBD2. V lost 1 base to trimming and J lost 7 bases; unmatched junction nucleotides: 11. The CDR3 covers 16 residues. Germline V gives CDR1 SEHNR, CDR2 FQNEAQ (reference sequence). In DNA form, the CDR3 reads TGTGCCAGCAGCTTAGTGATAGGCACCCTAGCGGGAGAGCAGTACTTC. Encoded protein: CASSLVIGTLAGEQYF.

In this sample, this clone turned up once. V is TRBV30 and J is TRBJ2-3; perhaps TRBD2 as D (5 bases). The germline gives CDR1 GTSNPN, CDR2 SVGIG (reference sequence). The CDR3 is 15 residues long. Trimming cost V 2 bases and J 1 base, with 13 bases left between them. CDR3 sequence: CAWSPRGYGTDTQYF. In DNA form, the CDR3 reads TGTGCCTGGAGTCCCCGGGGTTACGGCACAGATACGCAGTATTTT.

The genes are TRBV5-5 and TRBJ1-2; no definite D call. The germline gives CDR1 SGHKS, CDR2 YYEKEE (reference sequence). V lost 2 bases to trimming and J lost 1 base, with 6 bases between them. The CDR3 runs to 13 residues. CDR3 nucleotide sequence: TGTGCCAGCAGCTTTCCGGGTAACTATGGCTACACCTTC. This gives the protein CASSFPGNYGYTF.

The chain couples TRBV13 to TRBJ2-7; D might be TRBD1 (5 bases). Trimming took off 5 bases at V and 0 bases at J, with 11 bases between the two ends. Germline assignment: CDR1 PRHDT and CDR2 FYEKMQ (reference sequence). This CDR3 is built from 14 residues. The CDR3 reads CASSPGHASYEQYF. The CDR3 coding sequence is TGTGCCAGCAGCCCAGGACATGCCTCCTACGAGCAGTACTTC.